This T cell receptor (beta chain) was retrieved from a study of CD8+ T cells in alopecia areata. The overall study: The roughly 6-11-week-old female C3H/HeJ mice were given skin taken from roughly 6-13-month-old C3H/HeJ graft donors that had spontaneous alopecia.

cDNA serving as the sequencing template came from extracted, reverse transcribed RNA. Sequenced by immunoSEQ multiplex PCR; TCRdb stores in-frame clones only, minus some. Observed are around 100,000 clones, no singletons, with the top ten taking roughly 21%. Study results and caveats: Whereas mice showed it more clearly, TCR sharing across patients was murkier, possibly because of HLA. The study found higher clonality in lesional than normal scalp, especially in alopecia totalis/universalis. Scalp samples also yield sequences of resident alphabeta T cells from normal skin.

In its sample, this clone was seen a few times. Its antigen remains unknown. Genes and germline come from the mouse. The read is 4 residues too short to cover the CDR3 end, so that end is filled in from the germline J gene. Germline V gives CDR1 NSHNY, CDR2 SYGAGN. Trimming at V came to 0 bases and at J to 1 base, leaving 1 base not matched to a gene. This CDR3 spans 16 amino acids. What was sequenced was lesional skin. The receptor was isolated from a C3H/HeJ mouse with alopecia areata. Mice of this strain are of MHC haplotype H2-k. This rearrangement joins TRBV13-1 to TRBJ2-2; 9 bases are a match to TRBD2. The CDR3 loop reads CASSDVGGQNTGQLYF. Incomplete CDR3 DNA: TGTGCCAGCAGTGATGTGGGGGGGCAAAACACCGGG.